The 32 T cell receptor beta chains below all came from one sample that was sequenced in a study of T cell responses to AZD1222 COVID-19 vaccine (dated by TCRdb to the early 2020s). Explained via the paper, the time point label denotes: baseline before first vaccination. The method behind the library was the immunoSEQ multiplex PCR assay. The clones in this table, taken by TCRdb from immuneACCESS, are in-frame only. Not every clone is retained; where verified, under half of the shortfall comes from an unresolved V gene, and the cause of the rest is unknown. This sample has around 250,000 clones in its table, and 93% of those were observed once. Jointly, the top ten make up 0.5% to 0.65% of the sample. The sequences come from peripheral blood, collected on day 0 of AZD1222 vaccination. Receptor source: an adult in good health.

This clone came up once. V gene TRBV9 combines with J gene TRBJ2-2; D remains ambiguous. The CDR3 loop spans 14 amino acids. V shed 4 bases and J shed 8 bases, with 15 bases lying between them. Germline-derived CDR1 and CDR2 are SGDLS and YYNGEE. CDR3 DNA sequence: TGTGCCAGCAGCCCTTCTCTTGGCGGAGGGGAGCTGTTTTTT. It translates to CASSPSLGGGELFF.

The J gene is TRBJ2-7, the V gene TRBV28; 8 positions match TRBD2. Germline values: CDR1 MDHEN, CDR2 SYDVKM. This CDR3 comprises 17 residues. V lost 3 bases and J lost 2; bases outside the gene matches: 12. For the CDR3, the DNA is TGTGCCAGCAGTTTGGTAGCGGGGCCCCTTTCCGCCTACGAGCAGTACTTC. This sequence encodes CASSLVAGPLSAYEQYF.

The chain carries TRBV12-3 or TRBV12-4 and TRBJ2-7, with 8 bases fitting TRBD2. The V segment lost 7 bases and the J segment 6 bases; nucleotides outside the gene matches: 8. The CDR3 covers 13 residues. CDR3 residues: CASTIGRALEQYF. The CDR3, as DNA: TGTGCCAGCACTATCGGGAGGGCTCTCGAGCAGTACTTC.

The rearrangement joins TRBV4-3 to TRBJ2-1; 7 bases are a match to TRBD2. Germline CDR1 is LGHNA and CDR2 is YSLEER. V lost 0 bases to trimming and J lost 6 bases; unmatched junction nucleotides: 14. The CDR3 contains 18 residues. The CDR3: CASSQDLTGGRVSNEQFF. DNA of the CDR3: TGCGCCAGCAGCCAAGATCTCACGGGAGGCCGTGTTAGCAATGAGCAGTTCTTC.

J is TRBJ2-3 and V is TRBV5-1, with TRBD2 identical over 13 bases. Per the germline V gene, CDR1 is SGHRS and CDR2 is YFSETQ. The length of the CDR3 is 16 residues. V was pared by 3 bases and J by 2 bases, with 3 bases of the junction left unmatched. The CDR3 nucleotides are TGCGCCAGCAGCTCCGGGACTAGCGGGGACACAGATACGCAGTATTTT. Translated: CASSSGTSGDTDTQYF.

CDR3 nucleotides: TGCGCCAGCAGCCACCCTAGCGGAGAATACAATGAGCAGTTCTTC. Translated: CASSHPSGEYNEQFF. The chain carries TRBV4-1 and TRBJ2-1, with 7 bases aligning to TRBD2. Per the germline V gene, CDR1 is MGHRA and CDR2 is YSYEKL. The CDR3 extends over 15 amino acids. J lost 4 bases, V lost 3 bases, and 6 bases had no gene match.

In this sample, this clone turned up once. The chain carries TRBV5-1 and TRBJ2-1; 7 bases agree with TRBD2. V was clipped by 5 bases and J by 3 bases; unmatched bases: 11. CDR1 and CDR2 from the germline V gene are SGHRS and YFSETQ. The CDR3 spans 16 residues. In DNA form, the CDR3 reads TGCGCCAGCAGTCCGGGCGCAGGCGGGGGCTACAATGAGCAGTTCTTC. Protein: CASSPGAGGGYNEQFF.

This chain connects TRBV28 to TRBJ1-2; perhaps TRBD1 as D (6 bases). The CDR3 spans 13 residues. CDR1 MDHEN and CDR2 SYDVKM come from the germline V gene. V lost 2 bases to trimming and J lost 5 bases, with 9 bases between them. The DNA for the CDR3 is TGTGCCAGCAGTTTAGGGGGCGAATATGGCTACACCTTC. Encoded protein: CASSLGGEYGYTF.

The rearrangement uses TRBV28 and TRBJ2-3; TRBD2 matches 7 bases. V lost 2 bases to trimming and J lost 2 bases; unmatched junction nucleotides: 10. Germline CDR1 is MDHEN and CDR2 is SYDVKM. The CDR3 length is 17 residues. The CDR3 loop reads CASSLVPPGDYTDTQYF. CDR3 bases: TGTGCCAGCAGTTTAGTCCCACCGGGGGACTACACAGATACGCAGTATTTT.

J is TRBJ2-1 and V is TRBV29-1, with 10 bases fitting TRBD1. In germline, CDR1 is SQVTM, CDR2 ANQGSEA. This CDR3 has 13 residues. V lost 8 bases, J lost 8 bases, and 9 bases stayed unmatched. This CDR3 reads CSPGQGRSDEQFF. In nucleotides, the CDR3 is TGCAGCCCGGGACAGGGGAGGTCGGATGAGCAGTTCTTC.

The chain combines TRBV2 with TRBJ2-7, with unresolved D. Per germline, CDR1 SNHLY and CDR2 FYNNEI. Trimming removed 0 bases from V and 4 bases from J, with 4 bases in between. This CDR3 spans 12 amino acids. CDR3 sequence reads: CASSEAGYEQYF. The CDR3 DNA sequence: TGTGCCAGCAGTGAAGCGGGATACGAGCAGTACTTC.

The V and J genes are TRBV9 and TRBJ2-6, with 8 positions matching TRBD1. Germline values: CDR1 SGDLS, CDR2 YYNGEE. The ends lost 0 bases at V and 4 bases at J; junction bases unmatched: 6. The CDR3 consists of 17 residues. Here the CDR3 DNA reads TGTGCCAGCAGCGTAGCACGACAGGGGTTCGGGGCCAACGTCCTGACTTTC. Translation: CASSVARQGFGANVLTF.

The chain carries TRBV27 and TRBJ1-1; no clear D. There are 13 residues in the CDR3. V was pared by 1 base and J by 0 bases, with 3 bases between. Germline V gives CDR1 MNHEY, CDR2 SMNVEV (reference sequence). The CDR3 region has the DNA TGTGCCAGCAGTTTATTCATGAACACTGAAGCTTTCTTT. Translation gives CASSLFMNTEAFF.

The chain combines TRBV9 with TRBJ1-6, with D unclear. Trimming removed 3 bases at V and 7 bases at J, with 11 bases between. Germline CDR1 reads SGDLS; CDR2 reads YYNGEE. The CDR3 sequence is 14 residues long. The CDR3 bases are TGTGCCAGCAGCGCCGGATCCCCGAATTCACCCCTCCACTTT. Encoded protein: CASSAGSPNSPLHF.

The chain is built from TRBV2 and TRBJ2-1; unclear D gene. Germline loops: CDR1 SNHLY, CDR2 FYNNEI. V was shortened by 6 bases and J by 2 bases, with 8 bases between the two germline ends. There are 13 residues in the CDR3. The CDR3 nucleotides read TGTGCCAGCAGGGGATCCCCCTACAATGAGCAGTTCTTC. The encoded protein is CASRGSPYNEQFF.

J is TRBJ1-2 and V is TRBV6-4; D uncertain. V lost 6 bases to trimming and J lost 5 bases, with 16 bases between them. CDR3 length equals 14 residues. Germline V gene lookup returns CDR1 MRHNA and CDR2 SNTAGT. CDR3 bases: TGTGCCAGCAGCCACGGGAGCTCTGGGTATGGCTACACCTTC. Amino acid sequence: CASSHGSSGYGYTF.

The chain combines TRBV6-2 or TRBV6-3 with TRBJ2-3, with D hard to call. The CDR3 is 14 amino acids. Germline CDR1 and CDR2: MNHEY and SVGEGT. The ends were cut back, 2 bases at V and 4 bases at J, with 10 bases in the middle. In nucleotides, the CDR3 is TGTGCCAGCAGTTACGGTGGAGTCGCAGATACGCAGTATTTT. It translates to CASSYGGVADTQYF.

The chain couples TRBV12-3 or TRBV12-4 to TRBJ1-1; TRBD1 agrees at 7 bases. J gave up 1 base and V 5 bases, and 1 base lay outside the gene matches. The CDR3 has 13 amino acids. CDR3 DNA: TGTGCCAGCAGTAGACAGGGGAACACTGAAGCTTTCTTT. Protein product: CASSRQGNTEAFF.

This rearrangement joins TRBV10-1 to TRBJ1-5, with 7 bases fitting TRBD1. Trimming removed 0 bases from V and 0 bases from J; junction bases left unmatched: 11. Germline lookup yields CDR1 WNHNN and CDR2 SYGVQD (reference sequence). The length of the CDR3 is 19 residues. This chain's CDR3 is CASSESGGTDTYSNQPQHF. CDR3 nucleotides: TGCGCCAGCAGTGAGTCTGGGGGGACAGACACCTATAGCAATCAGCCCCAGCATTTT.

This chain links TRBV18 with TRBJ1-6; D ambiguous. Germline CDR1 and CDR2: KGHSH and LQKENI. The CDR3 is 12 residues long. Trimming took 2 bases from V and 12 from J, leaving 8 bases between them. The CDR3, as DNA: TGTGCCAGCTCACCAGGTCACGGACCCCTCCACTTT. Translated, it gives CASSPGHGPLHF. The full variable domain, rest sourced from reference TRBV18 and TRBJ1-6, is NAGVMQNPRHLVRRRGQEARLRCSPMKGHSHVYWYRQLPEEGLKFMVYLQKENIIDESGMPKERFSAEFPKEGPSILRIQQVVRGDSAAYFCASSPGHGPLHFGNGTRLTVT.

The V gene is TRBV30, the J gene TRBJ1-5, with D hard to call. Germline V gene sequence: CDR1 GTSNPN, CDR2 SVGIG (reference sequence). The V and J ends lost 5 bases and 4 bases respectively, with 12 bases between them. This CDR3 is 13 amino acids long. CDR3 sequence (DNA): TGTGCCTGGGCCGCAGGAGGAAATCAGCCCCAGCATTTT. This translates into CAWAAGGNQPQHF.

The chain carries TRBV7-9 and TRBJ2-7; 8 nucleotides align to TRBD2. Germline trimming cut 10 bases from V and 0 bases from J; bases unmatched to any gene: 8. CDR1 and CDR2 from the germline V gene are SEHNR and FQNEAQ (reference sequence). The CDR3 covers 14 residues. The CDR3 loop is CAIPREGLSYEQYF. The CDR3 DNA sequence: TGTGCCATACCTCGGGAGGGCCTCTCCTACGAGCAGTACTTC.

The chain uses TRBV28 and TRBJ1-4, with 7 bases fitting TRBD1. The CDR3 has 14 residues. Trimming took 4 bases from V and 3 from J; bases not matched to a gene: 2. CDR1 and CDR2 (germline): MDHEN, SYDVKM. CDR3 in DNA: TGTGCCAGCAGTTCAGGGGGGCCTAATGAAAAACTGTTTTTT. Translated: CASSSGGPNEKLFF.

The V gene is TRBV7-9, the J gene TRBJ2-7; 12 bases are shared with TRBD2. The CDR3 runs to 15 residues. Trimming at V came to 3 bases and at J to 5 bases, leaving 5 bases not matched to a gene. CDR1 and CDR2 (germline): SEHNR, FQNEAQ (reference sequence). This CDR3 reads CASSLTSGRVHEQYF. The DNA of the CDR3 is TGTGCCAGCAGCTTGACTAGCGGGAGAGTCCACGAGCAGTACTTC. Complete variable domain (other parts from reference TRBV7-9 and TRBJ2-7): DTGVSQNPRHKITKRGQNVTFRCDPISEHNRLYWYRQTLGQGPEFLTYFQNEAQLEKSRLLSDRFSAERPKGSFSTLEIQRTEQGDSAMYLCASSLTSGRVHEQYFGPGTRLTVT.

The chain combines TRBV5-5 with TRBJ2-4; TRBD2 agrees at 7 bases. V was clipped by 6 bases and J by 3 bases; unmatched bases: 6. The CDR3 has 14 amino acids. Germline CDR1 SGHKS, CDR2 YYEKEE (reference sequence). This CDR3 reads CASTLGGGKNIQYF. DNA of the CDR3: TGTGCCAGCACCCTGGGGGGGGGCAAAAACATTCAGTACTTC.

The chain couples TRBV28 to TRBJ2-4; possible D gene TRBD2, 5 bases. CDR1 is MDHEN and CDR2 is SYDVKM in the germline V gene. V lost 6 bases and J lost 1, with 13 bases in between. The CDR3 is 15 amino acids. The chain's CDR3 is CASSRREWAKNIQYF. CDR3 coding DNA: TGTGCCAGCAGCAGAAGGGAGTGGGCCAAAAACATTCAGTACTTC.

In its sample, this clone was seen once. The chain has TRBV4-2 and TRBJ2-7; D may be TRBD2 (6 bases). This CDR3 spans 17 amino acids. Trimming cost V 1 base and J 1 base, with 17 bases left between them. CDR1 and CDR2 from the germline V gene are LGHNA and YNFKEQ. CDR3 protein: CASSQGTGTPSSYEQYF. The CDR3, as DNA: TGTGCCAGCAGCCAAGGAACCGGGACTCCCTCGTCCTACGAGCAGTACTTC.

The CDR3 DNA follows: TGTGCCAGCAGCTTGGAGGGAAGAAATTCACCCCTCCACTTT. The encoded protein is CASSLEGRNSPLHF. V gene TRBV7-8 combines with J gene TRBJ1-6; the D is unclear. Trimming removed 3 bases at V and 7 bases at J, with 10 bases between. This CDR3 has 14 residues. Germline V gene lookup returns CDR1 SGHVS and CDR2 FQNEAQ.

In this sample, this clone turned up once. Here the CDR3 reads CASTLGQDIPEAFF. The CDR3 nucleotides read TGTGCCAGCACCTTGGGACAGGACATCCCTGAAGCTTTCTTT. The chain recombines TRBV28 with TRBJ1-1; TRBD1 matches 8 bases. Per germline, CDR1 MDHEN and CDR2 SYDVKM. This CDR3 spans 14 amino acids. After removal of 7 bases from V and 6 bases from J, the junction contained 10 bases not matched to a gene.

J is TRBJ2-3 and V is TRBV7-7; TRBD1 matches 7 bases. The CDR3 spans 13 residues. Germline V lookup: CDR1 SSHAT, CDR2 FNYEAQ (reference sequence). With V trimmed by 5 bases and J by 5 bases, 4 bases remained unmatched. CDR3 protein: CASSRAGGDTQYF. DNA for the CDR3: TGTGCCAGCAGCCGAGCAGGGGGAGATACGCAGTATTTT.

The chain recombines TRBV7-2 with TRBJ1-1; D is ambiguous. This CDR3 contains 14 residues. Trimming took 1 base from V and 0 from J, leaving 6 bases between them. Germline loops: CDR1 SGHTA, CDR2 FQGNSA. CDR3 loop: CASSLVALNTEAFF. In nucleotides, the CDR3 is TGTGCCAGCAGCTTAGTGGCACTGAACACTGAAGCTTTCTTT.

The chain joins TRBV5-1 to TRBJ2-1; TRBD2 agrees at 10 bases. With V trimmed by 3 bases and J by 10 bases, 7 bases remained unmatched. This CDR3 spans 14 amino acids. Germline-derived CDR1 and CDR2 are SGHRS and YFSETQ. DNA for the CDR3: TGCGCCAGCAGCTCCCTAGCGGGGGAGGGCGAGCAGTTCTTC. As protein: CASSSLAGEGEQFF.